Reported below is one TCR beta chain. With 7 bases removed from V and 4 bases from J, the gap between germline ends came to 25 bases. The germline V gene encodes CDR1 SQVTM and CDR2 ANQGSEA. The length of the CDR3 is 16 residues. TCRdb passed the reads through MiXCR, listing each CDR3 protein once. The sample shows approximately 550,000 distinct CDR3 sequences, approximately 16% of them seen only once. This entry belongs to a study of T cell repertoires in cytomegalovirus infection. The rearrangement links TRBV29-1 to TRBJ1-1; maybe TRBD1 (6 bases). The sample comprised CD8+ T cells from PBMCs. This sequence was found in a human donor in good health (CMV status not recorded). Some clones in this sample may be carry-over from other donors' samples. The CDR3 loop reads CSARGGPSSLGTEAFF. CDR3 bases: TGCAGCGCCAGGGGCGGGCCTTCTAGTTTGGGCACTGAAGCTTTCTTT.